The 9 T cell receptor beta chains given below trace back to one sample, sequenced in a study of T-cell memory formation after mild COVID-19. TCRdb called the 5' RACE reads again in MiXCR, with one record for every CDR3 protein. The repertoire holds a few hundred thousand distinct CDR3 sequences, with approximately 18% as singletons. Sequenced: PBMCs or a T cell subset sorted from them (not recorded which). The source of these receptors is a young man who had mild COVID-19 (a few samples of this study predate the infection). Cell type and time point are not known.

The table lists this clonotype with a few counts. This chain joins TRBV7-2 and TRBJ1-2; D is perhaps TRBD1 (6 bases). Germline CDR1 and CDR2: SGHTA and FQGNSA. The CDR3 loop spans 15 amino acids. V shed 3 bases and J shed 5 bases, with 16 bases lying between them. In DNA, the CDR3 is TGTGCCAGCAGCTTCGGGGGGGGCCGACCGTATGGCTACACCTTC. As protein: CASSFGGGRPYGYTF.

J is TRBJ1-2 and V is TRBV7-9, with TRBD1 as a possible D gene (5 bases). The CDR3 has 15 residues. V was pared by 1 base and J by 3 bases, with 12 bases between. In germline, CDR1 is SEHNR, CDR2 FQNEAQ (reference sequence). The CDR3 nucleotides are TGTGCCAGCAGCTTAGGGGGGACTCAGGACTATGGCTACACCTTC. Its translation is CASSLGGTQDYGYTF.

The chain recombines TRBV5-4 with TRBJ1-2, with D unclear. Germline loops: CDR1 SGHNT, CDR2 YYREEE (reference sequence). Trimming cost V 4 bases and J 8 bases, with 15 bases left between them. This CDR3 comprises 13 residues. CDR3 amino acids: CASSPDGSWGYTF. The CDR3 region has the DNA TGTGCCAGCAGCCCGGACGGTTCGTGGGGCTACACCTTC. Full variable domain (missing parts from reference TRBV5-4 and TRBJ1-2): ETGVTQSPTHLIKTRGQQVTLRCSSQSGHNTVSWYQQALGQGPQFIFQYYREEENGRGNFPPRFSGLQFPNYSSELNVNALELDDSALYLCASSPDGSWGYTFGSGTRLTVV.

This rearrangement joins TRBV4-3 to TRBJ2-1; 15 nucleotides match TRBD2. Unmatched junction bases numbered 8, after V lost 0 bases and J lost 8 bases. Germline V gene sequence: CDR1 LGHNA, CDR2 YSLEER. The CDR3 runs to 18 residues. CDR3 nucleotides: TGCGCCAGCAGCCAAGATTCCCCGGGACTAGCGGGGGGCGATGAGCAGTTCTTC. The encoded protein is CASSQDSPGLAGGDEQFF.

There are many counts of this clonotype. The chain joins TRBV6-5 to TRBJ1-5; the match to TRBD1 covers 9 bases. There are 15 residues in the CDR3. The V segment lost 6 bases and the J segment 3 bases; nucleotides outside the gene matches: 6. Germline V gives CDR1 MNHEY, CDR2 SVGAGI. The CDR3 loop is CASSPQGASNQPQHF. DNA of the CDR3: TGTGCCAGCAGCCCACAGGGGGCCTCCAATCAGCCCCAGCATTTT.

CDR3 sequence reads: CASSSGLADEQYF. For the CDR3, the DNA is TGCGCCAGCAGCTCCGGACTAGCGGACGAGCAGTACTTC. The V and J genes are TRBV5-1 and TRBJ2-7; 10 bases are shared with TRBD2. Per germline, CDR1 SGHRS and CDR2 YFSETQ. This CDR3 is built from 13 residues. Trimming removed 3 bases from V and 5 bases from J; junction bases left unmatched: 2. The full variable domain, in which reference TRBV5-1 and TRBJ2-7 provide the parts outside the CDR3, is KAGVTQTPRYLIKTRGQQVTLSCSPISGHRSVSWYQQTPGQGLQFLFEYFSETQRNKGNFPGRFSGRQFSNSRSEMNVSTLELGDSALYLCASSSGLADEQYFGPGTRLTVT.

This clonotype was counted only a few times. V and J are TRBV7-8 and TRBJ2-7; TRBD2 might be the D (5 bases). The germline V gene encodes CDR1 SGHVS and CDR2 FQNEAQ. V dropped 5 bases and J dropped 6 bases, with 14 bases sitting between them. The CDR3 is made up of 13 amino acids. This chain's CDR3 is CASSPDLAGEQYF. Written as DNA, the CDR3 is TGTGCCAGCAGCCCAGACCTAGCTGGCGAGCAGTACTTC.

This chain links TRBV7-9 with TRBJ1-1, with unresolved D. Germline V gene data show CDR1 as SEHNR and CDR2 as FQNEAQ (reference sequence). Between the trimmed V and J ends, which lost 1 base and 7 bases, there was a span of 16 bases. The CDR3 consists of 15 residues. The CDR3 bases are TGTGCCAGCAGCTTAGTCGCTCGGGGTTTGCTTGAAGCTTTCTTT. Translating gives CASSLVARGLLEAFF.

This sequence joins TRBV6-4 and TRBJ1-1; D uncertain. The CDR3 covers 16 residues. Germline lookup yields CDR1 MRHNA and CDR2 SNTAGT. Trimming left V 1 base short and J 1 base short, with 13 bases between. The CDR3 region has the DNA TGTGCCAGCAGTGACTTCTTTCACGAAAGGAACACTGAAGCTTTCTTT. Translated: CASSDFFHERNTEAFF.